The sequence of this T cell receptor (beta chain) was determined in a study of monozygotic twins with inflammatory bowel disease (dated 2019 in TCRdb). Regarding the research as a whole: In total, 28 monozygotic twin pairs made up the full study: 19 Danish pairs, all IBD-discordant, plus nine German pairs, of which four were IBD-concordant and five were IBD-discordant. Each individual had, on average, about 151 000 unique TCRalpha sequences and 181 000 unique TCRbeta sequences available for analysis. The search for disease-associated traits relied mainly on comparing IBD patients with their genetically identical healthy co-twins within discordant pairs.

Library preparation was by 5' RACE. Preparation of each TCR library used around 3.5 ug of total RNA. For each sample, cDNA synthesis was carried out in eight separate reactions using SMARTScribe reverse transcriptase. Unique molecular identifiers containing a 6-nucleotide sample barcode were introduced through template switching during cDNA synthesis. TCRalpha and TCRbeta cDNA was amplified in two nested PCRs of approximately 17 and 9 cycles, and bead purification was carried out after each PCR. Before amplification, cDNA was treated with uracil DNA-glycosylase and purified using the QIAquick PCR purification kit. The second PCR added Illumina TruSeq-compatible adapters along with sample-specific barcodes. TapeStation and Qubit were used to check library quality and concentration, and roughly 5 ng of each library went into the pool. Sequencing of pooled libraries was carried out on an Illumina HiSeq2500 single-index Rapid Run using 2 x 100 bp reads and custom sequencing primers. Processing in the source paper ran as follows. MiGEC version 1.2.6 was used for UMI-based consensus assembly to correct PCR and sequencing errors. V(D)J alignment, clonotype assembly and CDR3 extraction were performed with MiXCR version 2.1.1. Gene usage, clonotype sharing and MAIT/NKT TCR abundance were normalised by analysing the top 1000, 10 000 and 20 000 clonotypes per sample. Diversity was computed as the inverse Simpson index with the vegan R package after downsampling to 27 000 UMIs. Statistical testing used paired Mann-Whitney U tests on the discordant twin pairs and applied Benjamini-Hochberg correction for multiple testing. Reads reprocessed by TCRdb are summarized as one entry per CDR3 protein sequence, and DNA is absent. In this record, the V and J calls reflect TCRdb's handling and not the investigators' own analysis. For this sample, the table gives about 420,000 distinct CDR3 sequences. Of the sample, 2% to 2.5% falls within the top ten clones.

Comment on this clonotype: Its cognate antigen has yet to be identified.

From each donor, a 2.5 ml peripheral blood sample was drawn into PAXgene tubes and stored at -80 degrees C. Total RNA was isolated from whole blood with the PAXgene blood miRNA kit on an automated QIAcube, without T cell sorting. Peripheral blood from monozygotic twin pairs concordant or discordant for inflammatory bowel disease was subjected to deep TCRalpha and TCRbeta repertoire profiling with unique molecular barcoding. Smoking habits were recorded for all twin pairs, and each individual was classified as a current, former or never smoker. Broader findings and caveats from the paper: No single strong signal or clonotype linked to IBD turned up in the results, so the idea that one exists was not supported. A decrease in TCRbeta repertoire diversity, as measured by inverse Simpson index, was observed in IBD patients compared with their healthy co-twins. Compared with healthy twins, IBD patients had fewer clonotypes in common with other individuals, a difference most pronounced in patients showing signs of disease activity. Repertoire similarity did not differ between concordant and discordant twins, possibly due to limited statistical power. The analysis was unable to tell different T cell subtypes apart. Because patients were on differing immunosuppressive treatments, the repertoires may have picked up extra background noise and inter-individual variability.

Sequenced: blood. This clonotype was obtained from a human donor with ulcerative colitis or Crohn's disease, or a healthy co-twin of an affected twin (not recorded which).

The CDR3 protein: CASKRGGDRGFAGANVLTF. The V gene is TRBV9 and the J gene is TRBJ2-6; TCRdb reports TRBD1, a call that lacks DNA to check it against. The CDR3 contains 19 residues, cysteine and phenylalanine counted. DNA is not on record. Based on the germline V gene, the CDR1 and CDR2 sequences are SGDLS and YYNGEE.